The 10 T cell receptor beta chains in this list originate from one sample, sequenced in a study of blood T cell repertoires in COVID-19 (dated by TCRdb to the early 2020s). The protocol used for the library was the immunoSEQ multiplex PCR assay. TCRdb mirrors the immuneACCESS table, restricted to in-frame sequences. Some clones are absent from its copies; in checked studies, under half trace to an unresolved V gene, and the reason for the others is unknown. This sample holds fewer than 50,000 clones; approximately 90% were observed only once. About a tenth of the sample comes from the top ten. Input material: peripheral blood. Every receptor here comes from a man aged 50 to 59 with active COVID-19.

On this clone itself: The missing conserved phenylalanine or tryptophan at the end of this CDR3 makes a read error likely. The chain joins TRBV5-1 to TRBJ2-7; the D is unclear. The V end lost 0 bases, the J end lost 10 bases, and 14 bases lay between the germline ends. Looked up from germline, CDR1 is SGHRS and CDR2 is YFSETQ. This CDR3 is built from 13 residues. This CDR3 is CASSLAGRSRQYL. CDR3 in DNA: TGCGCCAGCAGCTTGGCCGGGCGTAGCCGACAGTACCTC.

Only one count was recorded for this clone. The genes are TRBV7-6 and TRBJ1-6; D is possibly TRBD1 (6 bases). V lost 5 bases and J 0 bases, leaving 20 bases between the germline ends. CDR3 length equals 19 residues. CDR1 and CDR2 (germline): SGHVS, FNYEAQ. DNA of the CDR3: TGTGCCAGCAGCCCTACGAGCAGGGGTACGAGCTCCTATAATTCACCCCTCCACTTT. It encodes CASSPTSRGTSSYNSPLHF.

The V gene is TRBV6-5, the J gene TRBJ1-6; no firm D call. The CDR3 spans 13 residues. The ends were cut back, 2 bases at V and 6 bases at J, with 5 bases in the middle. In germline, CDR1 is MNHEY, CDR2 SVGAGI. The CDR3 nucleotides are TGTGCCAGCAGTTACCCGGGTAATTCACCCCTCCACTTT. Protein sequence: CASSYPGNSPLHF.

This chain uses TRBV5-4 with TRBJ2-7, with 11 bases that match TRBD1. The germline V gene has CDR1 SGHNT and CDR2 YYREEE (reference sequence). This CDR3 has 14 residues. Trimming took 6 bases from V and 2 from J; bases not matched to a gene: 4. Written as DNA, the CDR3 is TGTGCCAGCACCGGGACAGGGGGTACCTACGAGCAGTACTTC. This sequence encodes CASTGTGGTYEQYF.

The CDR3 DNA sequence: TGTGCCAGCAGCTTGGGGGGAGAGAACACTGAAGCTTTCTTT. It translates to CASSLGGENTEAFF. The chain recombines TRBV7-9 with TRBJ1-1, with D perhaps TRBD1 (5 bases). CDR3 size: 14 residues. Germline V CDR1 and CDR2: SEHNR, FQNEAQ (reference sequence). V dropped 3 bases and J dropped 1 base, with 9 bases sitting between them.

The chain uses TRBV10-1 and TRBJ2-7; 12 positions match TRBD2. The length of the CDR3 is 18 residues. J lost 3 bases, V lost 5 bases, and 14 bases had no gene match. Per germline, CDR1 WNHNN and CDR2 SYGVQD (reference sequence). The CDR3 DNA follows: TGCGCCAGCAGTTCAGGTTCGTGGACTAGCGGGACCTTCTACGAGCAGTACTTC. Translating it yields CASSSGSWTSGTFYEQYF.

This chain connects TRBV11-2 to TRBJ2-7, with 8 bases fitting TRBD1. J lost 5 bases, V lost 7 bases, and 10 bases had no gene match. The length of the CDR3 is 14 residues. Germline CDR1 SGHAT, CDR2 FQNNGV. The chain's CDR3 is CASNAGTGFNEQYF. The CDR3 bases are TGTGCCAGCAACGCCGGGACAGGATTCAACGAGCAGTACTTC.

The V and J genes are TRBV20-1 and TRBJ1-4; D remains ambiguous. Per the germline V gene, CDR1 is DFQATT and CDR2 is SNEGSKA (reference sequence). CDR3 size: 14 residues. Deletions cut 3 bases from V and 3 bases from J, with 11 bases between. The CDR3: CSASLVGANEKLFF. CDR3 coding DNA: TGCAGTGCTAGTTTAGTCGGGGCTAATGAAAAACTGTTTTTT.

The V call is TRBV28, the J call TRBJ2-3; 12 nucleotides match TRBD2. Per the germline V gene, CDR1 is MDHEN and CDR2 is SYDVKM. The CDR3 is 16 amino acids. V dropped 4 bases and J dropped 10; count of bases not matched to a gene: 12. The CDR3 coding sequence is TGTGCCAGCAGTTCCTTCCTAGCGGGAGGGAAAGGGTCGCAGTATTTT. It is translated as CASSSFLAGGKGSQYF.

V gene TRBV3-1 (or the pseudogene TRBV3-2) combines with J gene TRBJ2-7; no reliable D call. Deletions cut 4 bases from V and 0 bases from J, with 10 bases between. Germline lookup yields CDR1 LGHDT and CDR2 YNNKEL (reference sequence). The CDR3 has 14 residues. The CDR3 nucleotides are TGTGCCAGCAGCCCTGCCGCTAGCTCCTACGAGCAGTACTTC. Translation: CASSPAASSYEQYF.